Each of the 24 T cell receptor beta chains below was sequenced from the same sample in a study of blood T cell repertoires in COVID-19. The assay was immunoSEQ multiplex PCR, and TCRdb's table has in-frame clones only and misses some. Among about 250,000 clones listed, around 82% were seen once. Source material: PBMCs or T cells enriched from blood (not recorded which). These receptor sequences come from a woman in her thirties or forties who had been exposed to COVID-19.

J is TRBJ1-1 and V is TRBV7-9, with D unclear. V was pared by 2 bases and J by 10 bases, with 11 bases between. The CDR3 is 12 residues long. Germline V gene data show CDR1 as SEHNR and CDR2 as FQNEAQ (reference sequence). The CDR3 DNA sequence: TGTGCCAGCAGCTTATTTGCAGGATCAGCTTTCTTT. Its translation is CASSLFAGSAFF. The variable domain in full, with the rest retrieved from reference TRBV7-9 and TRBJ1-1, is DTGVSQNPRHKITKRGQNVTFRCDPISEHNRLYWYRQTLGQGPEFLTYFQNEAQLEKSRLLSDRFSAERPKGSFSTLEIQRTEQGDSAMYLCASSLFAGSAFFGQGTRLTVV.

The V gene is TRBV7-2, the J gene TRBJ2-3; D may be TRBD2 (6 bases). This CDR3 has 15 amino acids. CDR1 is SGHTA, CDR2 FQGNSA, per germline. Trimming took 3 bases from V and 2 from J, leaving 12 bases between them. CDR3 DNA sequence: TGTGCCAGCAGCTTGATCGCGGGGTACACAGATACGCAGTATTTT. It translates to CASSLIAGYTDTQYF.

The chain is built from TRBV7-2 and TRBJ1-2; possible D gene TRBD1, 5 bases. Germline values: CDR1 SGHTA, CDR2 FQGNSA. Trimming pared 5 bases from V and 5 bases from J, leaving 18 bases between. The CDR3 totals 15 residues. Written as DNA, the CDR3 is TGTGCCAGCAGCACCCACGACAGAGTAGTTTATGGCTACACCTTC. It codes for CASSTHDRVVYGYTF.

V is TRBV7-3 and J is TRBJ1-6; D remains unclear. Trimming left V 5 bases short and J 1 base short, with 6 bases between. Germline V gene sequence: CDR1 SGHTA, CDR2 FQGTGA. CDR3 length: 14 amino acids. In DNA, the CDR3 is TGTGCCAGCAGCCCGGGGTCCTATAATTCACCCCTCCACTTT. This translates into CASSPGSYNSPLHF.

This sequence joins TRBV6-5 and TRBJ1-5; 10 bases map to TRBD1. Looked up from germline, CDR1 is MNHEY and CDR2 is SVGAGI. V lost 6 bases, J lost 5 bases, and 7 bases stayed unmatched. This CDR3 has 15 residues. CDR3 coding DNA: TGTGCCAGCAGGAGGGACAGGGGACAATATCAGCCCCAGCATTTT. Translating it yields CASRRDRGQYQPQHF.

In this sample, this clone turned up a few times. V and J are TRBV2 and TRBJ1-5; D is perhaps TRBD1 (5 bases). Germline V gene data show CDR1 as SNHLY and CDR2 as FYNNEI. V lost 1 base and J lost 7, with 11 bases in between. There are 14 residues in the CDR3. The CDR3 loop is CASSEVQAPQPQHF. The CDR3, as DNA: TGTGCCAGCAGTGAAGTACAGGCCCCACAGCCCCAGCATTTT.

This clone was detected only a few times. This chain connects TRBV27 to TRBJ2-2; 8 bases map to TRBD2. The CDR3 loop spans 16 amino acids. The germline V gene encodes CDR1 MNHEY and CDR2 SMNVEV (reference sequence). Losses at the gene ends were 10 bases for V and 3 bases for J; bases not matched to a gene: 13. The CDR3 loop reads CATTPGGLGYTGELFF. CDR3 DNA: TGTGCCACGACCCCGGGGGGGTTAGGGTACACCGGGGAGCTGTTTTTT.

CDR3 coding DNA: TGTGCCAGCAGCCCCAGTGGACAGGGCGGTGAAGCTTTCTTT. This gives the protein CASSPSGQGGEAFF. The genes are TRBV7-9 and TRBJ1-1; 8 bases match TRBD1. Trimming removed 5 bases from V and 7 bases from J; junction bases left unmatched: 9. CDR1 is SEHNR and CDR2 is FQNEAQ in the germline V gene (reference sequence). The CDR3 has 14 amino acids.

This clone was picked up a small number of times. V is TRBV19 and J is TRBJ1-6; 9 bases fit TRBD1. The CDR3 contains 14 residues. Germline loops: CDR1 LNHDA, CDR2 SQIVND (reference sequence). V lost 6 bases to trimming and J lost 5 bases; unmatched junction nucleotides: 2. The CDR3 loop is CASRGQGDNSPLHF. The DNA for the CDR3 is TGTGCCAGTAGGGGACAGGGCGATAATTCACCCCTCCACTTT.

With respect to this clone: The junction departs from the called germline gene at one end, perhaps through a read error. V is TRBV5-6 and J is TRBJ2-5, with TRBD2 as a possible D gene (6 bases). The germline CDR1 and CDR2 sequences are SGHDT and YYEEEE. The CDR3 is 12 residues long. The CDR3 loop is CASSPGDSALNF. In DNA form, the CDR3 reads TGTGCCAGCAGCCCTGGGGACTCGGCCTTAAACTTC. The full variable domain, with the rest looked up from reference TRBV5-6 and TRBJ2-5, is DAGVTQSPTHLIKTRGQQVTLRCSPKSGHDTVSWYQQALGQGPQFIFQYYEEEERQRGNFPDRFSGHQFPNYSSELNVNALLLGDSALYLCASSPGDSALNFGPGTRLLVL.

V is TRBV11-1 and J is TRBJ1-1; maybe TRBD1 (6 bases). V lost 8 bases, J lost 0 bases, and 13 bases lay in between. The germline gives CDR1 SGHAT, CDR2 FQDESV (reference sequence). The length of the CDR3 is 14 residues. This chain's CDR3 is CASSQGFVNTEAFF. The DNA of the CDR3 is TGTGCCAGCTCCCAGGGGTTTGTGAACACTGAAGCTTTCTTT.

The rearrangement uses TRBV6-5 and TRBJ1-2; D possibly corresponds to TRBD1 (5 bases). Per the germline V gene, CDR1 is MNHEY and CDR2 is SVGAGI. The ends were cut back, 2 bases at V and 6 bases at J, with 7 bases in the middle. The CDR3 totals 12 residues. The CDR3 region has the DNA TGTGCCAGCAGTTACCGGGGGGATGGCTACACCTTC. Encoded protein: CASSYRGDGYTF.

The chain links TRBV29-1 to TRBJ2-3; D call uncertain. Trimming cost V 1 base and J 0 bases, with 11 bases left between them. CDR1 and CDR2 (germline): SQVTM, ANQGSEA. The CDR3 spans 15 residues. The CDR3 sequence: CSVEVRTRSTDTQYF. The DNA of the CDR3 is TGCAGCGTTGAAGTCAGAACCCGTAGCACAGATACGCAGTATTTT.

This clone was observed a handful of times. The chain employs TRBV7-2 and TRBJ1-4, with D possibly TRBD1 on 5 matching bases. The CDR3 is 15 amino acids. Per the germline V gene, CDR1 is SGHTA and CDR2 is FQGNSA. Trimming took 5 bases from V and 4 from J, leaving 14 bases between them. The CDR3 spells CASSLPTAVNEKLFF. The CDR3 nucleotides read TGTGCCAGCAGCCTCCCGACAGCAGTTAATGAAAAACTGTTTTTT. The variable domain in full, with the rest retrieved from reference TRBV7-2 and TRBJ1-4, is GAGVSQSPSNKVTEKGKDVELRCDPISGHTALYWYRQSLGQGLEFLIYFQGNSAPDKSGLPSDRFSAERTGGSVSTLTIQRTQQEDSAVYLCASSLPTAVNEKLFFGSGTQLSVL.

The genes are TRBV3-1 (or the pseudogene TRBV3-2) and TRBJ1-3; D gene unclear. The CDR3 contains 14 residues. Trimming pared 1 base from V and 7 bases from J, leaving 11 bases between. The germline CDR1 and CDR2 sequences are LGHDT and YNNKEL (reference sequence). CDR3 sequence: CASSQVATANTIYF. The CDR3 DNA reads TGTGCCAGCAGCCAAGTAGCGACCGCGAACACCATATATTTT.

The chain couples TRBV19 to TRBJ1-1; tentatively, D is TRBD1 (5 bases). CDR3 length: 12 residues. Germline V CDR1 and CDR2: LNHDA, SQIVND (reference sequence). Between the trimmed V and J ends, which lost 6 bases and 3 bases, there was a span of 8 bases. The CDR3, as DNA: TGTGCCAGTAGGGGGGGTGACACTGAAGCTTTCTTT. It yields the protein CASRGGDTEAFF.

V and J are TRBV30 and TRBJ1-4; TRBD1 is a possible D gene (5 bases). The germline V gene has CDR1 GTSNPN and CDR2 SVGIG (reference sequence). The CDR3 extends over 15 amino acids. Trimming cost V 3 bases and J 0 bases, with 11 bases left between them. CDR3 nucleotides: TGTGCCTGGAGGGGGGGGAGGGCAACTAATGAAAAACTGTTTTTT. It yields the protein CAWRGGRATNEKLFF.

This clone appeared a single time. The chain recombines TRBV5-4 with TRBJ1-1; D remains ambiguous. Per germline, CDR1 SGHNT and CDR2 YYREEE (reference sequence). The V end was cut by 6 bases, the J end by 1 base, with 10 bases between. This CDR3 spans 13 amino acids. The CDR3 is CASIEVGNTEAFF. The CDR3, as DNA: TGTGCCAGCATAGAGGTAGGGAACACTGAAGCTTTCTTT. The full variable domain, its missing parts supplied by reference TRBV5-4 and TRBJ1-1, is ETGVTQSPTHLIKTRGQQVTLRCSSQSGHNTVSWYQQALGQGPQFIFQYYREEENGRGNFPPRFSGLQFPNYSSELNVNALELDDSALYLCASIEVGNTEAFFGQGTRLTVV.

This chain connects TRBV12-5 to TRBJ1-5, with 10 bases aligning to TRBD1. V lost 5 bases, J lost 6 bases, and 4 bases stayed unmatched. Germline CDR1 reads LGHNT; CDR2 reads FRNRAP. This CDR3 has 14 amino acids. CDR3 sequence: CASGRQGAGQPQHF. DNA for the CDR3: TGTGCTAGTGGTCGACAGGGGGCGGGTCAGCCCCAGCATTTT.

This clone showed up just a few times. The chain is built from TRBV11-2 and TRBJ1-2, with D possibly TRBD1 on 6 matching bases. Germline CDR1 SGHAT, CDR2 FQNNGV. V was clipped by 0 bases and J by 5 bases, with 13 bases between them. The CDR3 runs 15 residues. CDR3 in amino acids: CASSLDGQTVYGYTF. The CDR3 region has the DNA TGTGCCAGCAGCTTAGATGGACAGACCGTTTATGGCTACACCTTC.

The chain combines TRBV5-4 with TRBJ2-3, with 9 bases that match TRBD2. The CDR3 contains 15 residues. V dropped 2 bases and J dropped 3; count of bases not matched to a gene: 4. In germline, CDR1 is SGHNT, CDR2 YYREEE (reference sequence). For the CDR3, the DNA is TGTGCCAGCAGCTTAAATCTAGCGGGAACAGATACGCAGTATTTT. Translated: CASSLNLAGTDTQYF. Looking up the rest from reference TRBV5-4 and TRBJ2-3 gives the full variable domain: ETGVTQSPTHLIKTRGQQVTLRCSSQSGHNTVSWYQQALGQGPQFIFQYYREEENGRGNFPPRFSGLQFPNYSSELNVNALELDDSALYLCASSLNLAGTDTQYFGPGTRLTVL.

This rearrangement joins TRBV25-1 to TRBJ2-7, with a weak D call TRBD1 (6 bases). CDR3 length: 14 amino acids. Looked up from germline, CDR1 is MGHDK and CDR2 is SYGVNS. Trimming removed 2 bases at V and 5 bases at J, with 13 bases between. The CDR3 sequence: CASSEQQGMNEQYF. CDR3 coding DNA: TGTGCCAGCAGTGAACAACAGGGTATGAACGAGCAGTACTTC.

The chain employs TRBV18 and TRBJ1-6; D possibly corresponds to TRBD1 (6 bases). The CDR3 extends over 15 amino acids. V lost 4 bases and J lost 8, with 15 bases in between. From germline, CDR1 is KGHSH and CDR2 LQKENI. This chain's CDR3 is CASSREQGTDSPLHF. The CDR3 coding sequence is TGTGCCAGCTCACGCGAGCAGGGGACGGATTCACCCCTCCACTTT.

CDR3 in amino acids: CASSLQGGPTEAFF. The CDR3 DNA sequence: TGTGCCAGCAGCCTTCAGGGTGGGCCCACTGAAGCTTTCTTT. This rearrangement joins TRBV7-2 to TRBJ1-1, with D possibly TRBD1 on 5 matching bases. With 5 bases removed from V and 4 bases from J, the gap between germline ends came to 14 bases. The germline V gene has CDR1 SGHTA and CDR2 FQGNSA. The CDR3 is 14 residues long.